Reported below is one TCR beta chain. Its target is unknown. Germline CDR1 reads SQVTM; CDR2 reads ANQGSEA. With 4 bases clipped from V and 6 bases from J, the junction kept 5 bases outside the gene matches. The CDR3 contains 13 residues. A sample-barcoded 5' primer and a J-beta primer mix were used in a second PCR of roughly 7 to 11 cycles. Researchers report that each sample yielded at least 2.5 million CDR3-containing paired-end reads. TCRdb reanalysed the 5' RACE reads using MiXCR and keeps one entry per CDR3 protein. Of some 1.7 million distinct CDR3 sequences listed, 28% are singletons. This specimen belongs to a study of blood T cells in healthy people across ages. Overall study context: Researchers report that template switching captured about one barcoded beta molecule per two T cells. Study-wide points: Greater diversity and more naive CD4+ cells were seen in long-lived donors than in aged donors.

The donors, all healthy, were Caucasians living in Russia, aged 6 to 90. The specimen sequenced was blood. The clonotype was recovered from a woman younger than 45 in good health. The V and J genes are TRBV29-1 and TRBJ2-2; 7 bases are a match to TRBD2. CDR3 sequence: CSVVGGTAGELFF. In DNA form, the CDR3 reads TGCAGCGTTGTGGGAGGGACGGCCGGGGAGCTGTTTTTT.